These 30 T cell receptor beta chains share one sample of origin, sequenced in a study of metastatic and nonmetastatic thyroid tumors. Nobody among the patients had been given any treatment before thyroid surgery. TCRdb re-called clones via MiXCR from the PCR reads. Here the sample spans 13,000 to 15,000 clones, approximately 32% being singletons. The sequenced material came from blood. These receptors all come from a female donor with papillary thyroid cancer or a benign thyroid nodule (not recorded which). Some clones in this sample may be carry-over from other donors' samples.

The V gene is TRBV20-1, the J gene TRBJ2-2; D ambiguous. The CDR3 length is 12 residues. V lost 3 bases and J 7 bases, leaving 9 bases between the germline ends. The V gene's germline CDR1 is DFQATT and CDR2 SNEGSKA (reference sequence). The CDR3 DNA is TGCAGTGCTAGGGGTCAGGTCGGGGAGCTGTTTTTT. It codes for CSARGQVGELFF.

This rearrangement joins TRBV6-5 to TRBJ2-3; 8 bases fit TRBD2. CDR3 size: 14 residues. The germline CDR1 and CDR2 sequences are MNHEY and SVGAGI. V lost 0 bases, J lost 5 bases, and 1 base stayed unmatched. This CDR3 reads CASSYSREEDTQYF. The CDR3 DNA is TGTGCCAGCAGTTACTCGCGGGAGGAAGATACGCAGTATTTT.

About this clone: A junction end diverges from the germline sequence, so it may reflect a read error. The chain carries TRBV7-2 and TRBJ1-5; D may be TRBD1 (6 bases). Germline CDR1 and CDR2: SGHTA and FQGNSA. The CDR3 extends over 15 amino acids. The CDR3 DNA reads TGTGCCAGCTGCTACCAGGGGTCGACCAATCCGCCCCAGCATTTT. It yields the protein CASCYQGSTNPPQHF.

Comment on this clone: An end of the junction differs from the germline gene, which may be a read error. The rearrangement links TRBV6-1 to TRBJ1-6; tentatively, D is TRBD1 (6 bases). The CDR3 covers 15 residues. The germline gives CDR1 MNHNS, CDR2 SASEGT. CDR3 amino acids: CASRPLQGHNLPLHF. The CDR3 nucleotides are TGTGCCAGCAGACCATTACAGGGCCATAATTTACCCCTCCACTTT.

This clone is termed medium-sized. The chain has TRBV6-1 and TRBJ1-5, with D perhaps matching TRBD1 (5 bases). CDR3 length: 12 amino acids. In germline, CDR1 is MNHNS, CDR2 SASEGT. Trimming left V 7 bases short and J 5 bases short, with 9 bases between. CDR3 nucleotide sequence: TGTGCCAGCAAACAGGTACATCAGCCCCAGCATTTT. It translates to CASKQVHQPQHF.

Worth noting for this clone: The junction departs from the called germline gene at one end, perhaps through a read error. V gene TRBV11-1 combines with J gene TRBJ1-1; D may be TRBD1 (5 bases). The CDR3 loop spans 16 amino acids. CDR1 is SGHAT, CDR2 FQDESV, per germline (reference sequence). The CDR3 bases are TGTGCAAGCAGCCCTAGAAGCGGGACGGTTAACTCTGAAGCTTTCTTT. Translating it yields CASSPRSGTVNSEAFF.

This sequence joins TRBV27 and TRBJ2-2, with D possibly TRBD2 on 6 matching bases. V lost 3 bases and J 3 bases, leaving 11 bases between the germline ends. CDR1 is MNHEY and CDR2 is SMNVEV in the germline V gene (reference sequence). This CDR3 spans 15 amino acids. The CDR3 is CASSLRGWYTGELFF. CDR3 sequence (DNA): TGTGCCAGCAGTTTGCGGGGTTGGTACACCGGGGAGCTGTTTTTT.

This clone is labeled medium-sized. This CDR3 reads CASSPDGSYGYTF. In DNA, the CDR3 is TGTGCCAGCTCACCAGACGGGAGCTATGGCTACACCTTC. The rearrangement joins TRBV18 to TRBJ1-2; D ambiguous. V lost 2 bases to trimming and J lost 4 bases, with 8 bases between them. This CDR3 contains 13 residues. Germline V gene sequence: CDR1 KGHSH, CDR2 LQKENI.

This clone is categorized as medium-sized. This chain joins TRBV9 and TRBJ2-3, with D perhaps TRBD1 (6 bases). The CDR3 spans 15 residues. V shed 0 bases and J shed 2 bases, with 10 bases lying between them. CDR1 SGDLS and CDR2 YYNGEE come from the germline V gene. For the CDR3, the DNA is TGTGCCAGCAGCGTAGTGGACAGCTTCACAGATACGCAGTATTTT. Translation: CASSVVDSFTDTQYF.

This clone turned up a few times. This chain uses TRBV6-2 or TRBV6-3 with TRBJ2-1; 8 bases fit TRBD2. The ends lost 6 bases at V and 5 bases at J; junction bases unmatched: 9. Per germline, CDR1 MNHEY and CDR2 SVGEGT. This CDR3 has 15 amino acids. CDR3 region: CASRSGTSEHNEQFF. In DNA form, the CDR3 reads TGTGCCAGCAGATCCGGGACTAGTGAACACAATGAGCAGTTCTTC.

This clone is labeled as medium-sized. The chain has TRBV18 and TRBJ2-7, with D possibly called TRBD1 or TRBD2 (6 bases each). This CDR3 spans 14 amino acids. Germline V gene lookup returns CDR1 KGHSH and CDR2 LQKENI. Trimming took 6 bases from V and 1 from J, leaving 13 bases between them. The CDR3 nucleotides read TGTGCCAGCTCGCAAACAGGGAGGTCCTACGAGCAGTACTTC. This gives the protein CASSQTGRSYEQYF.

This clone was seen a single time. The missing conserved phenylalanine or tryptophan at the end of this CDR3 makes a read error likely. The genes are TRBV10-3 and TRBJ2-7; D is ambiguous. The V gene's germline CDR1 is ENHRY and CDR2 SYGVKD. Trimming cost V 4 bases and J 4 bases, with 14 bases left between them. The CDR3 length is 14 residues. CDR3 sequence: CAISAGGDLYEQYL. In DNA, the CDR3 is TGTGCCATCAGTGCTGGCGGAGACCTGTACGAGCAGTACTTG.

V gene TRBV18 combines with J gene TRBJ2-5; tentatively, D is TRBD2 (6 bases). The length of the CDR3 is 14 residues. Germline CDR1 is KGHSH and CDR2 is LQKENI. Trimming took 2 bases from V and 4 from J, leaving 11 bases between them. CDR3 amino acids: CASSPFGGRETQYF. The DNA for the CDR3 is TGTGCCAGCTCACCATTTGGGGGGAGAGAGACCCAGTACTTC.

DNA for the CDR3: TGTGCCAGCAGCTTGACAGGAAACTTTAACTATGGCTACACCTTC. This encodes CASSLTGNFNYGYTF. This rearrangement joins TRBV7-2 to TRBJ1-2; a possible D gene is TRBD1 (6 bases). This CDR3 is 15 amino acids long. CDR1 SGHTA and CDR2 FQGNSA come from the germline V gene. The germline V and J ends were trimmed by 3 bases and 1 base, with 12 bases remaining between them.

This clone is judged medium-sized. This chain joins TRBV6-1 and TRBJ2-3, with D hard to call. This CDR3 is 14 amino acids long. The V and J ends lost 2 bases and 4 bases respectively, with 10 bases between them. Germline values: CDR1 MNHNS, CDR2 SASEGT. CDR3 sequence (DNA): TGTGCCAGCAGTGAACCCCTCCTCCCAGATACGCAGTATTTT. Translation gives CASSEPLLPDTQYF.

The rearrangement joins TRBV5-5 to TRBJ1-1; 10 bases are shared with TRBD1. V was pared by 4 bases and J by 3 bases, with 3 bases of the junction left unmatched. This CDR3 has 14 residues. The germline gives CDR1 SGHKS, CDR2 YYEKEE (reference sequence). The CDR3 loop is CASSTGQGDTEAFF. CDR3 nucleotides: TGTGCCAGCAGCACCGGACAGGGGGACACTGAAGCTTTCTTT.

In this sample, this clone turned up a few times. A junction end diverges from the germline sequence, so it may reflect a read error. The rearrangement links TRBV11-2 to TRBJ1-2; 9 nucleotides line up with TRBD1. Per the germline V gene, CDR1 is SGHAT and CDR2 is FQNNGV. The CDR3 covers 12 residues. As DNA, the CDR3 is TGTGCCAGCAGCGTAGACAGGGGGGGCTACACCTTC. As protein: CASSVDRGGYTF.

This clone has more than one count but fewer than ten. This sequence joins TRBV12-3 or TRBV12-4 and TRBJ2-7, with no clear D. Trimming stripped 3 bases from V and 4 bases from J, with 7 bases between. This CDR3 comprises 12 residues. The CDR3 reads CASSLTQYEQYF. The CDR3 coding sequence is TGTGCCAGCAGTTTGACACAATACGAGCAGTACTTC.

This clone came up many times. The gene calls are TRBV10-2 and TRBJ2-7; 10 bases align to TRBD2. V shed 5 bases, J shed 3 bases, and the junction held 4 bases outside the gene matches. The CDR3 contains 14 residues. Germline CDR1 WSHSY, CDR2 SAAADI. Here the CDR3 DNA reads TGCGCCAGCAGTTGGACTAGCGGAAACTACGAGCAGTACTTC. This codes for CASSWTSGNYEQYF.

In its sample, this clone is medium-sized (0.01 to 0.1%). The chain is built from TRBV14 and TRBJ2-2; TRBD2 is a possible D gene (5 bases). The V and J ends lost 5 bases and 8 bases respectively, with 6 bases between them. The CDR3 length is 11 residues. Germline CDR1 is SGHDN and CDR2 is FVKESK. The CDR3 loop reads CASSGLGELFF. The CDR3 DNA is TGTGCCAGCAGCGGACTGGGGGAGCTGTTTTTT.

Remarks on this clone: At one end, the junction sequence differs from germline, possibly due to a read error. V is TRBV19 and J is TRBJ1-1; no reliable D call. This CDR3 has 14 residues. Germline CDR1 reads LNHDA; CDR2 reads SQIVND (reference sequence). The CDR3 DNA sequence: TGTGCCAGTAGTATTGGACCCGTGAACACTGAAGCCTTCTTT. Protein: CASSIGPVNTEAFF.

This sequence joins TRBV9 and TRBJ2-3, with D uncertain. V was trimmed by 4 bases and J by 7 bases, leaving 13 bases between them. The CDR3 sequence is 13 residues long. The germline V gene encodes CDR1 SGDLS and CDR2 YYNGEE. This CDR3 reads CASSPVASYTQYF. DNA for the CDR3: TGTGCCAGCAGCCCTGTTGCCTCGTATACGCAGTATTTT.

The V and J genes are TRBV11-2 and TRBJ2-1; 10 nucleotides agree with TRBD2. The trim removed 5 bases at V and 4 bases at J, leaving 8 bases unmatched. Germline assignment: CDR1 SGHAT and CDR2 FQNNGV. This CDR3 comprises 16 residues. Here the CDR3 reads CASSHASGSGYNEQFF. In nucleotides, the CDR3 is TGTGCCAGCAGCCATGCTAGCGGGAGTGGATACAATGAGCAGTTCTTC.

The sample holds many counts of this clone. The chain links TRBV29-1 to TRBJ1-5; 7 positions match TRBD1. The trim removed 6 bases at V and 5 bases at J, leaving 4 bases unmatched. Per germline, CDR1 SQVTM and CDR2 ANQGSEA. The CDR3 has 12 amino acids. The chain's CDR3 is CSVVDRDQPQHF. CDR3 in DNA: TGCAGCGTCGTCGACAGGGATCAGCCCCAGCATTTT.

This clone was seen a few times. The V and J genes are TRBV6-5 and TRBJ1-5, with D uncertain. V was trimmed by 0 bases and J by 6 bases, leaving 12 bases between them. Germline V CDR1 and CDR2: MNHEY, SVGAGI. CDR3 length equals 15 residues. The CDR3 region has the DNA TGTGCCAGCAGTTACTCTCGTTGGGGAGGTCAGCCCCAGCATTTT. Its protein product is CASSYSRWGGQPQHF.

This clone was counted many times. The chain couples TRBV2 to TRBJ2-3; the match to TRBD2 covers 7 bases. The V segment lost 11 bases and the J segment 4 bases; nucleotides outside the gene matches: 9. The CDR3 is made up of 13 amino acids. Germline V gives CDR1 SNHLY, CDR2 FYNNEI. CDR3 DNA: TGTGCCGCGCGGACTAGGGAACCAGATACGCAGTATTTT. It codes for CAARTREPDTQYF.

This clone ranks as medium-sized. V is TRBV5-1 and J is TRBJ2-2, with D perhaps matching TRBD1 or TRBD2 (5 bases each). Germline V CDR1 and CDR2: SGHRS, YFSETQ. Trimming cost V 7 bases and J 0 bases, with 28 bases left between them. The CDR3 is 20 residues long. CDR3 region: CASAFRGWRPGLTNTGELFF. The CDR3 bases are TGCGCCAGCGCCTTTAGGGGCTGGAGGCCGGGCTTAACGAACACCGGGGAGCTGTTTTTT.

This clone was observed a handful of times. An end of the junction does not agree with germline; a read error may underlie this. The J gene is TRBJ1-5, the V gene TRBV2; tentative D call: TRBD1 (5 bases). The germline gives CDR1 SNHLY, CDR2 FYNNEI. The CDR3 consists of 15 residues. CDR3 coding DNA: TGTGCCAGCAGTGGCAAGGGACTAGGCAATGAGCCCCAGCATTTT. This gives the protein CASSGKGLGNEPQHF. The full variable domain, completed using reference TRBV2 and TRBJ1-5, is EPEVTQTPSHQVTQMGQEVILRCVPISNHLYFYWYRQILGQKVEFLVSFYNNEISEKSEIFDDQFSVERPDGSNFTLKIRSTKLEDSAMYFCASSGKGLGNEPQHFGDGTRLSIL.

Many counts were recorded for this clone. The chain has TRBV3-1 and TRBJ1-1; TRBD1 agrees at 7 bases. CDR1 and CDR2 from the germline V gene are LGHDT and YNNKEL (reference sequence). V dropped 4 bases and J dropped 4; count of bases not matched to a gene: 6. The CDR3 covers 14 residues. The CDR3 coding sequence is TGTGCCAGCAGCCCTACGACAGGGTCCACTGAAGCTTTCTTT. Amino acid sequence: CASSPTTGSTEAFF. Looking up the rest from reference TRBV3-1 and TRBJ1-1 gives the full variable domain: DTAVSQTPKYLVTQMGNDKSIKCEQNLGHDTMYWYKQDSKKFLKIMFSYNNKELIINETVPNRFSPKSPDKAHLNLHINSLELGDSAVYFCASSPTTGSTEAFFGQGTRLTVV.

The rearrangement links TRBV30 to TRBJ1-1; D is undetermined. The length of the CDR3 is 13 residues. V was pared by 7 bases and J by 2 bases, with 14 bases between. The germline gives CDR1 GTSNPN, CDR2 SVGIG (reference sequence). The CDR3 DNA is TGTGCCTATGAGACACAGCCTAACACTGAAGCTTTCTTT. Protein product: CAYETQPNTEAFF.